The rows below give T cell receptor beta chains drawn from one sample of a study of blood T cells in healthy people across ages. One entry per CDR3 protein results from TCRdb running MiXCR on the 5' RACE reads. The table lists about 760,000 distinct CDR3 sequences, more than 20% of them singletons. The same sample was also studied in work on T cells of mothers and their children.

Material: blood. Receptor source: a boy aged 5-17 years in good health. Both conserved end residues are part of each CDR3. D genes are given only for firm matches. Clone size appears in some rows only: once, few, many, or a class for an expanded clone.

j_gene	len	abundance	d_gene	v_gene	CDR3aa	CDR3nt
TRBJ1-1	15	few	-	TRBV29-1	CSLRWSPQGFTEAFF	TGCAGCCTACGTTGGAGTCCGCAGGGCTTCACTGAAGCTTTCTTT
TRBJ1-2	13	few	-	TRBV2	CASSEAGFDGYTF	TGTGCCAGCAGTGAAGCAGGGTTCGATGGCTACACCTTC
TRBJ1-4	15	few	-	TRBV9	CASSAHLGLNEKLFF	TGTGCCAGCAGCGCTCATCTCGGGCTTAATGAAAAACTGTTTTTT
TRBJ2-1	16	few	TRBD2	TRBV7-9	CASSLISSGNHNEQFF	TGTGCCAGCAGCTTAATCAGCAGCGGGAACCACAATGAGCAGTTCTTC
TRBJ2-7	15	few	-	TRBV5-6	CASSLAGTEAYEQYF	TGTGCCAGCAGCTTGGCGGGGACCGAAGCCTACGAGCAGTACTTC
TRBJ2-5	16	few	-	TRBV28	CASSFWGVDAEETQYF	TGTGCCAGCAGTTTTTGGGGGGTGGACGCGGAAGAGACCCAGTACTTC
TRBJ2-2	14	-	-	TRBV4-1	CASSQDQVFGELFF	TGCGCCAGCAGCCAAGATCAAGTTTTCGGGGAGCTGTTTTTT
TRBJ2-1	17	-	-	TRBV12-3/TRBV12-4	CASSSTTGEGVWNEQFF	TGTGCCAGCAGTTCAACAACGGGGGAAGGGGTTTGGAATGAGCAGTTCTTC
TRBJ1-2	13	-	-	TRBV5-1	CASSFEGGSGYTF	TGCGCCAGCAGCTTCGAAGGCGGGTCCGGCTACACCTTC
TRBJ1-1	11	-	-	TRBV29-1	CSQVWGTEAFF	TGCAGCCAAGTGTGGGGCACTGAAGCTTTCTTT
TRBJ2-1	20	few	TRBD2	TRBV3-1	CASSHAVAAGVVKTYNERFF	TGTGCCAGCAGCCATGCCGTGGCAGCGGGAGTGGTCAAGACCTACAATGAGCGGTTCTTC
TRBJ2-2	15	-	-	TRBV20-1	CSARDKGRNTGELFF	TGCAGTGCTAGAGATAAGGGACGGAACACCGGGGAGCTGTTTTTT
TRBJ2-5	16	few	TRBD2	TRBV7-2	CASSSGLAGGMETQYF	TGTGCCAGCAGCTCGGGACTAGCGGGGGGGATGGAGACCCAGTACTTC
TRBJ1-2	14	few	-	TRBV19	CASSKLEDYYGYTF	TGTGCCAGTAGTAAATTGGAGGACTACTATGGCTACACCTTC
TRBJ2-4	17	-	TRBD2	TRBV5-1	CASSLWVAGDTKNIQYF	TGCGCCAGCAGCTTGTGGGTAGCGGGAGACACCAAAAACATTCAGTACTTC
TRBJ1-1	14	-	-	TRBV29-1	CSVVIRGLRTEAFF	TGCAGCGTTGTTATCCGGGGGCTTCGGACTGAAGCTTTCTTT
TRBJ2-7	14	-	-	TRBV7-9	CASSPTLGNHEQYF	TGTGCCAGCAGCCCTACGTTGGGCAACCACGAGCAGTACTTC
TRBJ2-3	16	many	TRBD2	TRBV29-1	CSVEAIGRGDPDTQYF	TGCAGCGTTGAAGCCATTGGGCGGGGGGATCCAGATACGCAGTATTTT
TRBJ2-1	20	-	TRBD2	TRBV7-8	CASSPGWLAEPAGNDNEQFF	TGTGCCAGCAGCCCAGGGTGGCTAGCGGAGCCCGCTGGGAATGACAATGAGCAGTTCTTC
TRBJ2-5	15	few	TRBD1	TRBV28	CASLTRDRGLETQYF	TGTGCCAGCCTCACCCGGGACAGGGGATTGGAGACCCAGTACTTC
TRBJ2-3	17	few	TRBD2	TRBV11-1	CASSLRTSGSWTDTQYF	TGTGCCAGCAGCCTTCGGACTAGCGGGAGTTGGACAGATACGCAGTATTTT
TRBJ2-7	14	-	TRBD1	TRBV20-1	CSASRDRGSNEQYF	TGCAGTGCTAGCCGGGACAGGGGGTCAAACGAGCAGTACTTC
TRBJ1-4	15	few	TRBD1	TRBV6-1	CASRPDRAYNEKLFF	TGTGCCAGCAGACCAGACAGGGCCTATAATGAAAAACTGTTTTTT
TRBJ2-1	16	-	TRBD2	TRBV19	CASSWSGGASYNEQFF	TGTGCCAGTAGTTGGAGCGGGGGGGCCTCCTACAATGAGCAGTTCTTC
TRBJ2-1	15	-	TRBD2	TRBV3-1	CASNLGLAGANEQFF	TGTGCCAGCAACCTGGGACTAGCGGGGGCGAATGAGCAGTTCTTC
TRBJ1-4	13	few	TRBD1	TRBV2	CASSYRGQGKLFF	TGTGCCAGCAGTTACCGCGGACAGGGTAAACTGTTTTTT
TRBJ2-1	16	-	-	TRBV11-2	CASSPPGGHSYNEQFF	TGTGCCAGCAGCCCACCCGGGGGGCACTCCTACAATGAGCAGTTCTTC
TRBJ2-1	16	many	TRBD2	TRBV7-9	CASSPLAGVSYNEQFF	TGTGCCAGCAGCCCACTAGCGGGGGTCTCCTACAATGAGCAGTTCTTC
TRBJ2-2	15	-	-	TRBV6-1	CASSVSFPNTGELFF	TGTGCCAGCAGTGTTTCCTTCCCTAACACCGGGGAGCTGTTTTTT
TRBJ2-7	12	-	-	TRBV28	CASRSIAPEQYF	TGTGCCAGCAGGTCCATAGCACCCGAGCAGTACTTC
TRBJ1-5	14	few	-	TRBV2	CASEYKGSNQPQHF	TGTGCCAGCGAGTATAAAGGGAGCAATCAGCCCCAGCATTTT
TRBJ2-3	17	-	-	TRBV28	CASSFPGGVMNTDTQYF	TGTGCCAGCAGTTTCCCCGGGGGAGTGATGAACACAGATACGCAGTATTTT
TRBJ2-3	13	-	-	TRBV7-2	CASSRITRDTQYF	TGTGCCAGCAGCCGTATTACCAGGGATACGCAGTATTTT
TRBJ2-2	12	-	-	TRBV24-1	CATSEEAGELFF	TGTGCCACCAGTGAGGAAGCCGGGGAGCTGTTTTTT
TRBJ2-7	14	-	-	TRBV9	CASSVFEGSYEQYF	TGTGCCAGCAGCGTTTTCGAGGGCTCCTACGAGCAGTACTTC
TRBJ2-4	15	-	-	TRBV7-9	CASSLGYGTKNIQYF	TGTGCCAGCAGCTTAGGTTACGGAACCAAAAACATTCAGTACTTC
TRBJ2-5	13	few	-	TRBV28	CASSSPGRETQYF	TGTGCCAGCAGTTCCCCCGGGAGAGAGACCCAGTACTTC
TRBJ2-5	15	-	TRBD1	TRBV7-2	CASSPFTGGQETQYF	TGTGCCAGCAGCCCCTTTACAGGGGGGCAAGAGACCCAGTACTTC
TRBJ1-2	15	-	TRBD1	TRBV4-1	CASSPTTGASYGYTF	TGCGCCAGCAGCCCCACGACAGGGGCCAGCTATGGCTACACCTTC
TRBJ1-2	16	-	TRBD1	TRBV4-2	CASSQDRQGGTHGYTF	TGTGCCAGCAGCCAAGACCGACAGGGAGGGACCCATGGCTACACCTTC
TRBJ2-2	15	-	TRBD2	TRBV2	CASKGLAGATGELFF	TGTGCCAGCAAAGGACTAGCGGGGGCGACCGGGGAGCTGTTTTTT